The 29 T cell receptor beta chains presented below share a single source sample, sequenced in a study of cytomegalovirus exposure and HLA in healthy donors (TCRdb year 2017). The library was built by means of the immunoSEQ multiplex PCR assay. For the multiplex PCR, a mixture combining 60 forward primers for TCR Vbeta segments and 13 reverse primers for TCR Jbeta segments was used. Drawn from immuneACCESS, this table holds only the in-frame rearrangements with V and J called that TCRdb kept. Clones are partly lost; checked studies trace under half to an unresolved V gene and leave the rest unexplained. Recorded for this sample are about 140,000 clones; almost 85% of them occurred a single time. Approximately 1.5% of the sample is held by the ten biggest clonotypes. The sequencing input was PBMCs. The receptor set was obtained from a man aged 25 to 40 in good health and CMV-seropositive.

This clone was found once. The CDR3 spells CASTGTGRKNEKLFF. The CDR3 nucleotides are TGTGCCAGCACCGGGACAGGGAGGAAAAATGAAAAACTGTTTTTT. J is TRBJ1-4 and V is TRBV27; 9 positions match TRBD1. The J segment lost 5 bases and the V segment lost 7 bases, leaving 8 bases of the junction unmatched. This CDR3 is 15 amino acids long. The germline CDR1 and CDR2 sequences are MNHEY and SMNVEV (reference sequence).

The chain recombines TRBV11-2 with TRBJ2-1; 14 nucleotides match TRBD2. This CDR3 spans 18 amino acids. V lost 2 bases and J lost 8; bases outside the gene matches: 11. Germline lookup yields CDR1 SGHAT and CDR2 FQNNGV. The CDR3 nucleotides read TGTGCCAGCAGCTTATTGACTAGCGGGGGGGCCGGGATATATGAGCAGTTCTTC. Translated: CASSLLTSGGAGIYEQFF.

The gene calls are TRBV7-8 and TRBJ2-2; 7 nucleotides match TRBD1. Per germline, CDR1 SGHVS and CDR2 FQNEAQ. After removal of 7 bases from V and 0 bases from J, the junction contained 5 bases not matched to a gene. The CDR3 has 15 residues. CDR3 sequence: CASIWGTANTGELFF. CDR3 coding DNA: TGTGCCAGCATCTGGGGGACAGCGAACACCGGGGAGCTGTTTTTT.

This clone was detected only a few times. V and J are TRBV27 and TRBJ2-1, with 10 bases identical to TRBD2. V shed 5 bases and J 2 bases; nucleotides not matched to a gene: 0. Germline CDR1 is MNHEY and CDR2 is SMNVEV (reference sequence). The CDR3 is made up of 14 amino acids. The CDR3 region has the DNA TGTGCCAGCAGTCTAGCGGGAGCCTACAATGAGCAGTTCTTC. The encoded protein is CASSLAGAYNEQFF.

The chain joins TRBV10-3 to TRBJ2-1, with D perhaps matching TRBD2 (6 bases). The germline V gene encodes CDR1 ENHRY and CDR2 SYGVKD. This CDR3 is built from 17 residues. Trimming shortened V by 0 bases and J by 7 bases, and 19 bases separated the two germline ends. CDR3 in DNA: TGTGCCATCAGTGAGTCGGTAGTCCGGGACTCGGGGAATGAGCAGTTCTTC. Translating it yields CAISESVVRDSGNEQFF.

The chain's CDR3 is CASSVGAGNNYGYTF. The CDR3 bases are TGTGCCAGCAGCGTAGGGGCAGGTAATAACTATGGCTACACCTTC. The chain uses TRBV9 and TRBJ1-2; D not certain. The CDR3 has 15 amino acids. The V gene lost 0 bases and the J gene lost 1 base, with 10 bases spanning the gap. Germline V gene lookup returns CDR1 SGDLS and CDR2 YYNGEE.

The CDR3 bases are TGTGCCAGCAGCCTTAGCGAGCCCTACAATGAGCAGTTCTTC. It specifies CASSLSEPYNEQFF. The chain links TRBV6-5 to TRBJ2-1; maybe TRBD2 (5 bases). The germline V gene has CDR1 MNHEY and CDR2 SVGAGI. The CDR3 has 14 amino acids. V lost 6 bases and J 2 bases, leaving 11 bases between the germline ends.

This chain uses TRBV14 with TRBJ2-7; maybe TRBD2 (7 bases). Germline CDR1 reads SGHDN; CDR2 reads FVKESK. There are 14 residues in the CDR3. Trimming took 2 bases from V and 6 from J, leaving 14 bases between them. In DNA form, the CDR3 reads TGTGCCAGCAGCCAACAAACGGGGGGCTTCGAGCAGTACTTC. Its translation: CASSQQTGGFEQYF.

The J gene is TRBJ2-3, the V gene TRBV6-6; 9 nucleotides match TRBD1. After removal of 4 bases from V and 3 bases from J, the junction contained 5 bases not matched to a gene. CDR3 length: 15 amino acids. In germline, CDR1 is MNHNY, CDR2 SVGAGI (reference sequence). In DNA form, the CDR3 reads TGTGCCAGCAGTTCCCCGGGACAGGGAACAGATACGCAGTATTTT. Amino acids: CASSSPGQGTDTQYF.

This clone was recorded only once. The chain couples TRBV5-1 to TRBJ2-7; unclear D gene. Germline CDR1 and CDR2: SGHRS and YFSETQ. V lost 0 bases, J lost 4 bases, and 5 bases lay in between. The CDR3 is made up of 12 amino acids. The CDR3 nucleotides are TGCGCCAGCAGCTTGGGACAATACGAGCAGTACTTC. This gives the protein CASSLGQYEQYF.

The chain carries TRBV7-2 and TRBJ2-5, with D possibly TRBD2 on 5 matching bases. CDR1 is SGHTA, CDR2 FQGNSA, per germline. The ends were cut back, 6 bases at V and 5 bases at J, with 19 bases in the middle. The CDR3 contains 15 residues. CDR3 amino acids: CASRPPGIPGETQYF. The CDR3 bases are TGTGCCAGCAGACCCCCCGGGATCCCCGGGGAGACCCAGTACTTC.

The chain has TRBV28 and TRBJ2-3, with 12 bases lining up with TRBD2. The CDR3 sequence is 16 residues long. Germline-derived CDR1 and CDR2 are MDHEN and SYDVKM. V shed 3 bases and J 3 bases; nucleotides not matched to a gene: 4. CDR3 in DNA: TGTGCCAGCAGTTTCGGGACTAGCGGGTTAACAGATACGCAGTATTTT. Protein product: CASSFGTSGLTDTQYF. Looking up the rest from reference TRBV28 and TRBJ2-3 gives the full variable domain: DVKVTQSSRYLVKRTGEKVFLECVQDMDHENMFWYRQDPGLGLRLIYFSYDVKMKEKGDIPEGYSVSREKKERFSLILESASTNQTSMYLCASSFGTSGLTDTQYFGPGTRLTVL.

V usage is TRBV5-5 and J usage is TRBJ2-1; D uncertain. Germline loops: CDR1 SGHKS, CDR2 YYEKEE (reference sequence). With 2 bases removed from V and 7 bases from J, the gap between germline ends came to 7 bases. CDR3 size: 12 residues. In DNA form, the CDR3 reads TGTGCCAGCAGCTTCGTCGGGAATGAGCAGTTCTTC. It translates to CASSFVGNEQFF. The variable domain in full, completed from reference TRBV5-5 and TRBJ2-1, reads DAGVTQSPTHLIKTRGQQVTLRCSPISGHKSVSWYQQVLGQGPQFIFQYYEKEERGRGNFPDRFSARQFPNYSSELNVNALLLGDSALYLCASSFVGNEQFFGPGTRLTVL.

This clone has just one count. The chain combines TRBV15 with TRBJ2-1, with TRBD2 matching over 8 bases. The V segment lost 9 bases and the J segment 8 bases; nucleotides outside the gene matches: 9. The germline V gene encodes CDR1 LNHNV and CDR2 YYDKDF (reference sequence). CDR3 size: 13 residues. The chain's CDR3 is CATQPGLVYEQFF. Written as DNA, the CDR3 is TGTGCCACGCAACCGGGACTAGTGTATGAGCAGTTCTTC.

V is TRBV19 and J is TRBJ2-3; D call uncertain. The CDR3 has 14 residues. CDR1 is LNHDA, CDR2 SQIVND, per germline (reference sequence). The V and J ends lost 4 bases and 2 bases respectively, with 10 bases between them. This CDR3 is CASSTLGPTDTQYF. The CDR3 DNA reads as TGTGCCAGTAGTACCTTGGGCCCCACAGATACGCAGTATTTT.

The chain carries TRBV4-1 and TRBJ2-2, with D unresolved. The V end was cut by 1 base, the J end by 4 bases, with 7 bases between. Germline-derived CDR1 and CDR2 are MGHRA and YSYEKL. The CDR3 is 14 amino acids. The CDR3 sequence is CASSQALSTGELFF. CDR3 DNA sequence: TGCGCCAGCAGCCAAGCCCTATCCACCGGGGAGCTGTTTTTT.

The chain uses TRBV7-2 and TRBJ1-5; 7 positions agree with TRBD1. Unmatched junction bases numbered 11, after V lost 0 bases and J lost 6 bases. Germline lookup yields CDR1 SGHTA and CDR2 FQGNSA. The CDR3 extends over 17 amino acids. The CDR3 region is CASSLALTGAGGQPQHF. Here the CDR3 DNA reads TGTGCCAGCAGCTTAGCGCTAACAGGGGCTGGAGGTCAGCCCCAGCATTTT.

This chain joins TRBV2 and TRBJ2-1, with 9 bases lining up with TRBD2. CDR1 and CDR2 from the germline V gene are SNHLY and FYNNEI. CDR3 length equals 16 residues. V was pared by 3 bases and J by 8 bases, with 11 bases of the junction left unmatched. This CDR3 reads CASSDSASGIVDEQFF. CDR3 in DNA: TGTGCCAGCAGTGATTCGGCTAGCGGGATTGTCGATGAGCAGTTCTTC.

Only a few counts were recorded for this clone. The chain recombines TRBV6-5 with TRBJ2-1; TRBD2 matches 12 bases. V trimming: 2 bases; J trimming: 7 bases; junction bases outside the gene matches: 6. CDR3 length: 16 residues. Germline V gene data show CDR1 as MNHEY and CDR2 as SVGAGI. CDR3 in amino acids: CASSYQTSGRVNEQFF. CDR3 coding DNA: TGTGCCAGCAGTTACCAGACTAGCGGGAGAGTAAATGAGCAGTTCTTC.

This clone came up once. The chain joins TRBV30 to TRBJ2-2, with TRBD2 as a possible D gene (6 bases). The CDR3 has 15 amino acids. V lost 4 bases to trimming and J lost 4 bases, with 16 bases between them. From germline, CDR1 is GTSNPN and CDR2 SVGIG (reference sequence). In nucleotides, the CDR3 is TGTGCCTGGATTACGGGAGCTCCGGGCACCGGGGAGCTGTTTTTT. Protein: CAWITGAPGTGELFF.

This clone was seen only once. This chain links TRBV7-3 with TRBJ2-5; the match to TRBD1 covers 7 bases. J gave up 4 bases and V 0 bases, and 2 bases lay outside the gene matches. The CDR3 length is 14 residues. Germline V CDR1 and CDR2: SGHTA, FQGTGA. The CDR3 DNA is TGTGCCAGCAGCTTAACGGCAGGGGGAGAGACCCAGTACTTC. The encoded protein is CASSLTAGGETQYF.

V and J are TRBV2 and TRBJ2-7, with D possibly being TRBD1 (6 bases). With 2 bases removed from V and 6 bases from J, the gap between germline ends came to 11 bases. The CDR3 is made up of 13 amino acids. Per the germline V gene, CDR1 is SNHLY and CDR2 is FYNNEI. The CDR3 bases are TGTGCCAGCAGTGAACTAACACAGGGCGAGCAGTACTTC. It is translated as CASSELTQGEQYF.

CDR3 residues: CASSHDITGDGYTF. CDR3 DNA sequence: TGTGCCAGCAGCCACGACATTACAGGGGATGGCTACACCTTC. The V and J genes are TRBV7-3 and TRBJ1-2; 7 positions agree with TRBD1. The CDR3 totals 14 residues. The germline V gene encodes CDR1 SGHTA and CDR2 FQGTGA. Trimming at V came to 5 bases and at J to 6 bases, leaving 9 bases not matched to a gene.

The chain recombines TRBV19 with TRBJ2-7; D unclear. The CDR3 covers 13 residues. Per the germline V gene, CDR1 is LNHDA and CDR2 is SQIVND (reference sequence). V lost 0 bases and J lost 4, with 7 bases in between. CDR3 sequence reads: CASSIDSTYEQYF. For the CDR3, the DNA is TGTGCCAGTAGTATAGATAGCACTTACGAGCAGTACTTC.

With respect to this clone: Germline is not matched at one junction end, which may reflect a read error. The V call is TRBV5-1, the J call TRBJ2-1; 8 bases align to TRBD2. CDR1 is SGHRS and CDR2 is YFSETQ in the germline V gene. The CDR3 length is 15 residues. CDR3 DNA sequence: TGCGCCAGCAGTGATAGCGGGACCTCCTACAATGAGCAGCTCTTC. Protein product: CASSDSGTSYNEQLF.

This chain joins TRBV28 and TRBJ2-7; 7 bases match TRBD2. Germline V gene lookup returns CDR1 MDHEN and CDR2 SYDVKM. The CDR3 spans 13 residues. Germline trimming cut 7 bases from V and 7 bases from J; bases unmatched to any gene: 10. Here the CDR3 reads CASTEGGPREQYF. CDR3 sequence (DNA): TGTGCCAGCACAGAGGGAGGGCCTCGGGAGCAGTACTTC.

The chain combines TRBV11-2 with TRBJ1-1; D might be TRBD1 (6 bases). The V gene's germline CDR1 is SGHAT and CDR2 FQNNGV. V was trimmed by 5 bases and J by 2 bases, leaving 12 bases between them. This CDR3 has 14 residues. The CDR3 reads CASSPGQLNTEAFF. DNA for the CDR3: TGTGCCAGCAGCCCGGGACAATTAAACACTGAAGCTTTCTTT.

The CDR3 DNA reads as TGTGCCAGTAGTAGACAGGTAGAACAGCCCCAGCATTTT. Protein: CASSRQVEQPQHF. V usage is TRBV19 and J usage is TRBJ1-5, with D tentatively TRBD1 (6 bases). The CDR3 is 13 residues long. Germline CDR1 is LNHDA and CDR2 is SQIVND (reference sequence). V lost 4 bases and J 7 bases, leaving 11 bases between the germline ends.

The chain recombines TRBV7-9 with TRBJ2-7, with 9 bases identical to TRBD2. Germline-derived CDR1 and CDR2 are SEHNR and FQNEAQ (reference sequence). V dropped 2 bases and J dropped 0; count of bases not matched to a gene: 2. The CDR3 is 15 residues long. The CDR3 here is CASSLPSGTSYEQYF. The CDR3 coding sequence is TGTGCCAGCAGCTTACCTAGCGGGACCTCCTACGAGCAGTACTTC.